This TCR beta chain originates from a study of regulatory T cells in long-lasting Graves disease. Study-wide points: Blood alone, not thyroid tissue, was studied. Preferential use of TRBV28, TRBJ1-2 and TRBJ2-5 was seen in persistent disease.

Sample time point: newly diagnosed GD, antithyroid drugs for less than 3 months. PBMCs provided the RNA from which the TCR library was made. CDR1 is SGHTA and CDR2 is FQGNSA in the germline V gene. The V end lost 5 bases, the J end lost 4 bases, and 12 bases lay between the germline ends. The CDR3 length is 14 residues. Both iRepertoire HTBI primers and Arm-PCR of CDR3 regions were used to build the TCR beta libraries. TCRdb re-analysed the multiplex PCR reads in MiXCR, keeping a single row per CDR3 protein. The sample has about 620,000 distinct CDR3 sequences; roughly 15% are singletons. As concerns this clonotype: Its antigen remains unknown.

The sample also formed part of further work on T cells in Graves' hyperthyroidism and ophthalmopathy. From that second work: Uncontrolled infection, other autoimmune disease, pregnancy or lactation led to exclusion. Thyroid ultrasound, orbital computed tomography, clinical symptoms, and serum thyroxine and TRAb underpinned diagnoses.

This specimen consisted of peripheral blood mononuclear cells (PBMCs), obtained at new diagnosis, from a patient treated with antithyroid drugs. V and J are TRBV7-2 and TRBJ1-5; possibly TRBD1 for D (5 bases). The clonotype comes from a woman aged 30 to 39 with Graves disease. The CDR3 sequence: CASSNHAGNQPQHF. CDR3 nucleotide sequence: TGTGCCAGCAGCAACCATGCAGGGAATCAGCCCCAGCATTTT.